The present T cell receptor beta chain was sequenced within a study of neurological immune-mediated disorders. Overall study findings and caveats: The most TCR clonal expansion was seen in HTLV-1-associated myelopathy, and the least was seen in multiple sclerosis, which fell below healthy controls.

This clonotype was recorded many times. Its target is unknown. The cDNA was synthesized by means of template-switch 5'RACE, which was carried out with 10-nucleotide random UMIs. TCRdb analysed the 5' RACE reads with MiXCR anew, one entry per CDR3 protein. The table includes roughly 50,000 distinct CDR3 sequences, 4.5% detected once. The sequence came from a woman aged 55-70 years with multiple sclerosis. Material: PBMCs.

Here the CDR3 reads CSATTSGRYNEQFF. The CDR3 nucleotides are TGCAGTGCTACGACTAGCGGGCGGTACAATGAGCAGTTCTTC. V gene TRBV20-1 combines with J gene TRBJ2-1, with 10 bases that match TRBD2. V was clipped by 4 bases and J by 4 bases; unmatched bases: 4. Germline V gives CDR1 DFQATT, CDR2 SNEGSKA (reference sequence). This CDR3 has 14 residues.